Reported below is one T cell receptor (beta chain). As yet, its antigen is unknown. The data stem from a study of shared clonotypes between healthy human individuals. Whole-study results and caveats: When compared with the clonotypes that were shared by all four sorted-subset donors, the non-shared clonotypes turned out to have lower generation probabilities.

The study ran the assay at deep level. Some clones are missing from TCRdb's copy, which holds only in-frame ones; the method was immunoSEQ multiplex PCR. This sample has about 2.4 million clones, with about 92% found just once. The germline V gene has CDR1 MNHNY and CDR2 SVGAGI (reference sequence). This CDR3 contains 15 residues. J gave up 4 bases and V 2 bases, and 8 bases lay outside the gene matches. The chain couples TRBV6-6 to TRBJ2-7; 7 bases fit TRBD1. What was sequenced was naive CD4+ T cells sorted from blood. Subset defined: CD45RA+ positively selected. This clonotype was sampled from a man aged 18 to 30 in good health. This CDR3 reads CASSYGDRPLYEQYF. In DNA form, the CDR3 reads TGTGCCAGCAGTTACGGGGACAGACCCTTGTACGAGCAGTACTTC.